One and the same sample provided the 22 T cell receptor beta chains below, sequenced in a study of blood T cell repertoires in COVID-19 (dated by TCRdb to between 2020 and 2021). Library generation was performed with the immunoSEQ multiplex PCR assay. Sourced from immuneACCESS, this table was stored by TCRdb with only in-frame sequences that have V and J called. A share of the clones is absent; for the studies checked, an unresolved V gene accounts for under half, and the remainder has no known explanation. Within this sample are about 260,000 clones, with roughly 90% of them counted one time only. The top ten constitute around 1.8% of the sample. The material sequenced was peripheral blood. These TCRs come from a man aged 25 to 40 with active or convalescent COVID-19.

The chain couples TRBV13 to TRBJ2-7; D gene ambiguous. From germline, CDR1 is PRHDT and CDR2 FYEKMQ (reference sequence). V was cut by 0 bases and J by 6 bases, with 6 bases left in between. CDR3 length: 12 residues. The CDR3 sequence: CASSLGQTEQYF. The CDR3 DNA reads as TGTGCCAGCAGCTTAGGACAGACCGAGCAGTACTTC.

J is TRBJ2-7 and V is TRBV19; 9 nucleotides match TRBD2. The trim removed 9 bases at V and 5 bases at J, leaving 8 bases unmatched. The V gene's germline CDR1 is LNHDA and CDR2 SQIVND (reference sequence). The CDR3 runs to 13 residues. CDR3 sequence: CASGPGLANEQYF. CDR3 coding DNA: TGTGCCAGCGGACCGGGACTAGCAAACGAGCAGTACTTC.

This clone appeared once. The chain carries TRBV30 and TRBJ1-5, with D possibly being TRBD1 (5 bases). The CDR3 contains 14 residues. V shed 2 bases and J shed 4 bases, with 12 bases lying between them. CDR1 is GTSNPN and CDR2 is SVGIG in the germline V gene (reference sequence). The CDR3, as DNA: TGTGCCTGGAGTTTGGGGCAGCAAAATCAGCCCCAGCATTTT. Translated, it gives CAWSLGQQNQPQHF.

This rearrangement joins TRBV27 to TRBJ1-3, with TRBD1 matching 9 bases. Trimming took 7 bases from V and 2 from J; bases not matched to a gene: 6. The CDR3 has 15 amino acids. Germline CDR1 MNHEY, CDR2 SMNVEV (reference sequence). The CDR3 coding sequence is TGTGCCAGCATGCGGACAGGGGAGACTGGAAACACCATATATTTT. Its protein product is CASMRTGETGNTIYF.

There are a few counts of this clone. V gene TRBV5-1 combines with J gene TRBJ1-1; TRBD1 might be the D (6 bases). In germline, CDR1 is SGHRS, CDR2 YFSETQ. CDR3 length: 15 amino acids. V was cut by 7 bases and J by 4 bases, with 20 bases left in between. CDR3 residues: CASRTIRGATTEAFF. CDR3 sequence (DNA): TGCGCCAGCCGAACGATCAGGGGAGCGACCACTGAAGCTTTCTTT.

The chain recombines TRBV5-6 with TRBJ1-3; 7 nucleotides align to TRBD1. Germline assignment: CDR1 SGHDT and CDR2 YYEEEE. This CDR3 comprises 15 residues. V gave up 2 bases and J gave up 4 bases; unmatched junction bases: 6. Written as DNA, the CDR3 is TGTGCCAGCAGCTTAGTAGGACAGGAAGGAAACACCATATATTTT. Protein: CASSLVGQEGNTIYF.

The chain carries TRBV18 and TRBJ2-2, with D possibly being TRBD1 (5 bases). The length of the CDR3 is 15 residues. The ends were cut back, 6 bases at V and 4 bases at J, with 15 bases in the middle. Germline CDR1 and CDR2: KGHSH and LQKENI. CDR3 bases: TGTGCCAGCTCGTCAACAGGTTTGGGCACCGGGGAGCTGTTTTTT. Protein product: CASSSTGLGTGELFF. The entire variable domain, with the rest obtained from reference TRBV18 and TRBJ2-2, is as follows: NAGVMQNPRHLVRRRGQEARLRCSPMKGHSHVYWYRQLPEEGLKFMVYLQKENIIDESGMPKERFSAEFPKEGPSILRIQQVVRGDSAAYFCASSSTGLGTGELFFGEGSRLTVL.

The sample holds a few counts of this clone. This chain joins TRBV6-5 and TRBJ1-2; 8 bases agree with TRBD1. The ends lost 6 bases at V and 9 bases at J; junction bases unmatched: 9. The CDR3 sequence is 13 residues long. Germline V gives CDR1 MNHEY, CDR2 SVGAGI. The CDR3 coding sequence is TGTGCCAGCAGCAGCGGACAGGGTAGACGCTACACCTTC. Translated, it gives CASSSGQGRRYTF.

This chain joins TRBV2 and TRBJ1-5, with D possibly being TRBD1 (5 bases). This CDR3 comprises 14 residues. Trimming shortened V by 4 bases and J by 4 bases, and 11 bases separated the two germline ends. The V gene's germline CDR1 is SNHLY and CDR2 FYNNEI. CDR3 in DNA: TGTGCCAGCAGTGGGCAGGGCACAAATCAGCCCCAGCATTTT. Protein: CASSGQGTNQPQHF.

The chain carries TRBV4-1 and TRBJ2-5, with 10 bases lining up with TRBD1. The CDR3 consists of 15 residues. V dropped 8 bases and J dropped 5; count of bases not matched to a gene: 11. Germline CDR1 is MGHRA and CDR2 is YSYEKL. The CDR3 nucleotides are TGCGCCAGCGGAAGACAGGGGGCGTCGGGGGAGACCCAGTACTTC. The encoded protein is CASGRQGASGETQYF.

This chain uses TRBV7-8 with TRBJ2-3; TRBD1 matches at 8 bases. After removal of 5 bases from V and 2 bases from J, the junction contained 9 bases not matched to a gene. This CDR3 comprises 16 residues. The germline V gene has CDR1 SGHVS and CDR2 FQNEAQ. The CDR3: CASSERTGTYTDTQYF. DNA of the CDR3: TGTGCCAGCAGCGAAAGGACAGGGACCTACACAGATACGCAGTATTTT.

The CDR3 DNA sequence: TGTGCCAGCAGTTCTTCATCGGGGGGGAGGTCACCCCTCCACTTT. Residues: CASSSSSGGRSPLHF. The chain carries TRBV6-2 or TRBV6-3 and TRBJ1-6; D may be TRBD1 (5 bases). From germline, CDR1 is MNHEY and CDR2 SVGEGT. Trimming pared 4 bases from V and 10 bases from J, leaving 17 bases between. The CDR3 length is 15 residues.

The chain links TRBV6-5 to TRBJ2-7, with D hard to call. The CDR3 totals 14 residues. The V and J ends lost 0 bases and 4 bases respectively, with 10 bases between them. Per the germline V gene, CDR1 is MNHEY and CDR2 is SVGAGI. The CDR3 DNA sequence: TGTGCCAGCAGTTACTCGATCACAACGTACGAGCAGTACTTC. It codes for CASSYSITTYEQYF.

The chain couples TRBV18 to TRBJ1-1; D is possibly TRBD1 (5 bases). Germline loops: CDR1 KGHSH, CDR2 LQKENI. The V end lost 2 bases, the J end lost 5 bases, and 21 bases lay between the germline ends. The CDR3 totals 17 residues. The CDR3 coding sequence is TGTGCCAGCTCACCAATCGGCCAGGGAAGGTTGGGTACTGAAGCTTTCTTT. Its protein is CASSPIGQGRLGTEAFF.

V gene TRBV13 combines with J gene TRBJ2-1; unclear D gene. This CDR3 is built from 15 residues. Germline V gene sequence: CDR1 PRHDT, CDR2 FYEKMQ (reference sequence). Trimming took off 3 bases at V and 14 bases at J, with 23 bases between the two ends. CDR3 protein: CASSFQNEVDSVEFF. Here the CDR3 DNA reads TGTGCCAGCAGCTTCCAGAACGAGGTAGACTCGGTCGAGTTCTTC.

The chain uses TRBV29-1 and TRBJ2-5, with 8 bases lining up with TRBD2. With V trimmed by 3 bases and J by 5 bases, 8 bases remained unmatched. Per the germline V gene, CDR1 is SQVTM and CDR2 is ANQGSEA. The CDR3 sequence is 14 residues long. Here the CDR3 reads CSVEWRGAYETQYF. In nucleotides, the CDR3 is TGCAGCGTTGAGTGGCGGGGGGCGTATGAGACCCAGTACTTC.

The gene calls are TRBV19 and TRBJ2-7, with no clear D. Trimming pared 3 bases from V and 1 base from J, leaving 10 bases between. CDR1 is LNHDA and CDR2 is SQIVND in the germline V gene (reference sequence). This CDR3 spans 14 amino acids. CDR3 DNA sequence: TGTGCCAGTAGTATCGGCGGATTTTCCTACGAGCAGTACTTC. Protein product: CASSIGGFSYEQYF.

V and J are TRBV27 and TRBJ1-1; D is unclear. From germline, CDR1 is MNHEY and CDR2 SMNVEV (reference sequence). CDR3 length: 14 amino acids. Deletions cut 3 bases from V and 0 bases from J, with 8 bases between. CDR3 DNA sequence: TGTGCCAGCAGTTTGACATACTTGAACACTGAAGCTTTCTTT. This codes for CASSLTYLNTEAFF.

The genes are TRBV2 and TRBJ2-1; perhaps TRBD1 as D (5 bases). Trimming removed 7 bases from V and 1 base from J, with 11 bases in between. The length of the CDR3 is 14 residues. Germline CDR1 reads SNHLY; CDR2 reads FYNNEI. CDR3 residues: CASTAGPSYNEQFF. In nucleotides, the CDR3 is TGTGCCAGCACGGCAGGGCCTTCCTACAATGAGCAGTTCTTC.

V and J are TRBV7-9 and TRBJ1-1; D remains ambiguous. Deletions cut 6 bases from V and 7 bases from J, with 9 bases between. CDR3 length: 11 residues. The germline V gene has CDR1 SEHNR and CDR2 FQNEAQ (reference sequence). The CDR3 region is CASSTSGEAFF. The CDR3 region has the DNA TGTGCCAGCAGTACAAGTGGTGAAGCTTTCTTT. Using reference TRBV7-9 and TRBJ1-1 for the parts outside the CDR3, the full variable domain is DTGVSQNPRHKITKRGQNVTFRCDPISEHNRLYWYRQTLGQGPEFLTYFQNEAQLEKSRLLSDRFSAERPKGSFSTLEIQRTEQGDSAMYLCASSTSGEAFFGQGTRLTVV.

The rearrangement links TRBV3-1 (or the pseudogene TRBV3-2) to TRBJ1-2, with D perhaps matching TRBD1 (5 bases). The CDR3 runs 12 residues. Per germline, CDR1 LGHDT and CDR2 YNNKEL (reference sequence). The V end was cut by 5 bases, the J end by 7 bases, with 11 bases between. The CDR3 sequence: CASSLGAIGYTF. The DNA for the CDR3 is TGTGCCAGCAGCTTAGGGGCGATTGGCTACACCTTC.

The V call is TRBV29-1, the J call TRBJ2-3, with 7 bases fitting TRBD2. The germline gives CDR1 SQVTM, CDR2 ANQGSEA. CDR3 length: 15 residues. The ends lost 0 bases at V and 2 bases at J; junction bases unmatched: 5. The CDR3 region has the DNA TGCAGCGTTGAAGACGCGGGGGATTACACAGATACGCAGTATTTT. Protein sequence: CSVEDAGDYTDTQYF.